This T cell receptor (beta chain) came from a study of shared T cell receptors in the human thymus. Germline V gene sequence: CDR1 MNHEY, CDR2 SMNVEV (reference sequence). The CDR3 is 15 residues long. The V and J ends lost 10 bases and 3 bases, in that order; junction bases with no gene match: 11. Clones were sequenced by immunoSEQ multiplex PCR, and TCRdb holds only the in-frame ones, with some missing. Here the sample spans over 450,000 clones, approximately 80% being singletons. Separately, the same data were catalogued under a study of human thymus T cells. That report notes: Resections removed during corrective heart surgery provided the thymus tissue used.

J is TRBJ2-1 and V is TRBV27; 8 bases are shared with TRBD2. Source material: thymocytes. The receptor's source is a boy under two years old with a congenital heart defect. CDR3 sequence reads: CATCTAGDFYNEQFF. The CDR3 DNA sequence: TGTGCCACCTGCACAGCGGGAGACTTCTACAATGAGCAGTTCTTC.